This note documents a single TCR beta chain sequence. cDNA came from about 0.46 to 1 ug RNA primed by random hexamers. TCRdb called the immunoSEQ multiplex PCR reads again in MiXCR, with one record for every CDR3 protein. The table shows under 200,000 distinct CDR3 sequences, with approximately 95% occurring only once. V lost 0 bases to trimming and J lost 4 bases, with 2 bases between them. The CDR3 covers 11 residues. CDR1 SGHNT and CDR2 YYREEE come from the germline V gene (reference sequence). The data were obtained in a study of CD8 T cells in Susac syndrome. This TCR was sampled from a human donor with Susac syndrome. The sequencing input was CD4+ T cells from PBMCs. This chain links TRBV5-4 with TRBJ2-7; D unclear. CDR3 loop: CASSLGYEQYV. In DNA form, the CDR3 reads TGTGCCAGCAGCTTGGGGTACGAGCAGTACGTC.